The next 6 T cell receptor beta chains were all read from a single sample in a study of OX40 agonist ivuxolimab in advanced cancers. Repertoires were generated with immunoSEQ multiplex PCR, while TCRdb's copy carries only in-frame clones and drops some. This table has fewer than 100,000 clones, around 80% appearing once. Material: CD4+ or CD8+ T cells sorted from blood, obtained in a trial of the OX40 agonist ivuxolimab. All receptors derive from an adult with an advanced solid tumor such as melanoma, head and neck, liver or kidney cancer.

V and J are TRBV5-1 and TRBJ2-7, with TRBD1 matching over 7 bases. The CDR3 totals 14 residues. V lost 7 bases and J lost 1; bases outside the gene matches: 8. The germline gives CDR1 SGHRS, CDR2 YFSETQ. Here the CDR3 reads CASQGQITSYEQYV. CDR3 nucleotides: TGCGCCAGCCAGGGACAGATCACTTCCTACGAGCAGTACGTC.

The chain carries TRBV11-3 and TRBJ2-2; weak D call: TRBD2 (6 bases). Germline CDR1 is SGHNT and CDR2 is YENEEA. The length of the CDR3 is 15 residues. With 5 bases removed from V and 2 bases from J, the gap between germline ends came to 12 bases. CDR3 sequence (DNA): TGTGCCAGCAGCCTGGGGGGTAGTAACACCGGGGAGCTGTTTTTT. Encoded protein: CASSLGGSNTGELFF.

This clone is a singleton in its sample. V is TRBV7-2 and J is TRBJ1-5, with D possibly TRBD1 on 6 matching bases. The CDR3 has 15 amino acids. CDR1 SGHTA and CDR2 FQGNSA come from the germline V gene. The germline V and J ends were trimmed by 5 bases and 3 bases, with 14 bases remaining between them. This CDR3 reads CASSPGHSYNQPQHF. The CDR3 DNA follows: TGTGCCAGCAGCCCGGGACATTCTTACAATCAGCCCCAGCATTTT.

The chain joins TRBV5-1 to TRBJ2-5; D remains ambiguous. This CDR3 contains 13 residues. The germline V gene has CDR1 SGHRS and CDR2 YFSETQ. The V gene lost 2 bases and the J gene lost 3 bases, with 8 bases spanning the gap. The CDR3 loop is CASSLQREETQYF. CDR3 DNA: TGCGCCAGCAGCTTACAAAGAGAAGAGACCCAGTACTTC.

The chain uses TRBV5-1 and TRBJ1-1; 10 bases fit TRBD1. V was pared by 0 bases and J by 4 bases, with 6 bases of the junction left unmatched. Per the germline V gene, CDR1 is SGHRS and CDR2 is YFSETQ. This CDR3 region has 16 residues. The CDR3 nucleotides are TGCGCCAGCAGCTTGGGGGACAGGGGAAGGGGCACTGAAGCTTTCTTT. This gives the protein CASSLGDRGRGTEAFF.

The V and J genes are TRBV19 and TRBJ2-7; D assignment may be TRBD1 or TRBD2 (5 bases each). V lost 4 bases, J lost 5 bases, and 15 bases lay in between. Germline V CDR1 and CDR2: LNHDA, SQIVND (reference sequence). This CDR3 contains 14 residues. The CDR3 coding sequence is TGTGCCAGTAGTAAGGGACGGTCGGGGAACGAGCAGTACTTC. This encodes CASSKGRSGNEQYF.